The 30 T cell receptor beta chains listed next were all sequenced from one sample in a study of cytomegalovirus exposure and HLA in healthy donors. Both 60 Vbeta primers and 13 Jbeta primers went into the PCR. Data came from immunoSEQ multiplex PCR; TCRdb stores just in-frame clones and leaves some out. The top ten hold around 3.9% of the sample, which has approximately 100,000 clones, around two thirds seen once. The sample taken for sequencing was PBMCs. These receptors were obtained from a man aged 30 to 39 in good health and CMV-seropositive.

As DNA, the CDR3 is TGTGCCAGCAGGCCTGGACAGGGGGCTTCACCCCTCCACTTT. Residues: CASRPGQGASPLHF. The rearrangement uses TRBV6-5 and TRBJ1-6; 11 nucleotides match TRBD1. The junction had 4 bases not matched to a gene; V was cut back by 6 bases and J by 9 bases. The CDR3 is 14 residues long. Germline CDR1 reads MNHEY; CDR2 reads SVGAGI.

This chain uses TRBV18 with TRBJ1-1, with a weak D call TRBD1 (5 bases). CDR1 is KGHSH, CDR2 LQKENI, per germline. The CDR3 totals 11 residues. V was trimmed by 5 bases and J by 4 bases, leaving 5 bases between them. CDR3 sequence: CASSTGTEAFF. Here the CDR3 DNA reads TGTGCCAGCTCAACAGGCACTGAAGCTTTCTTT.

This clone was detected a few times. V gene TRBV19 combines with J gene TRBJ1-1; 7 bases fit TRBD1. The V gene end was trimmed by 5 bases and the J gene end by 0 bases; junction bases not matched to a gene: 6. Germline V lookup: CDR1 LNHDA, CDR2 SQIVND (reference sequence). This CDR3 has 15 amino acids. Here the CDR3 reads CASSPRQGMNTEAFF. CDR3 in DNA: TGTGCCAGTAGTCCCCGACAGGGTATGAACACTGAAGCTTTCTTT.

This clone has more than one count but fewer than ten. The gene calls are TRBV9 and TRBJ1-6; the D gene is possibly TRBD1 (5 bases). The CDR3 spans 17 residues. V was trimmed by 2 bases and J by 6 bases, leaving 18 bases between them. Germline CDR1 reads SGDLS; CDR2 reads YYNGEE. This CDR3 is CASSVLPLGGGNSPLHF. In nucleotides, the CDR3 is TGTGCCAGCAGCGTCTTACCCCTGGGGGGGGGTAATTCACCCCTCCACTTT.

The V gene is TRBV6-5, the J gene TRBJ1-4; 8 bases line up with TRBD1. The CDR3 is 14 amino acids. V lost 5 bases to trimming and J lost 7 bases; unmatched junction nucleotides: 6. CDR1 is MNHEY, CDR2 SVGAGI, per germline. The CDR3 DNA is TGTGCCAGCAGTGGGGCCGACAGGGGTGAAAAACTGTTTTTT. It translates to CASSGADRGEKLFF.

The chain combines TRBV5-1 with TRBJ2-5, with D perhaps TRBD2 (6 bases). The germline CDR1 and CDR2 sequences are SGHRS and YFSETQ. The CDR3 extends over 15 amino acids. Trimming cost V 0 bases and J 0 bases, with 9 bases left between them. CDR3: CASSLASGDQETQYF. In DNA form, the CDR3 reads TGCGCCAGCAGCTTGGCGTCGGGGGACCAAGAGACCCAGTACTTC.

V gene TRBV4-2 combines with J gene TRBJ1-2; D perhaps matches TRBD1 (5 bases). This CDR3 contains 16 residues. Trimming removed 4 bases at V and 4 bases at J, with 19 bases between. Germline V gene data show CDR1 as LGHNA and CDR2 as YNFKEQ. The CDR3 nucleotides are TGTGCCAGCAGCCCGGGTGATTTGGGGCTCGGCTATGGCTACACCTTC. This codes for CASSPGDLGLGYGYTF.

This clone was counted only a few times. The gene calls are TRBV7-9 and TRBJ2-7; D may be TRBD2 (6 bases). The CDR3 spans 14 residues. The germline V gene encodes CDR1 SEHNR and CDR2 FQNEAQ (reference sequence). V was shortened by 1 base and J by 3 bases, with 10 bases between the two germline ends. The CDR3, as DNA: TGTGCCAGCAGCTTAGGCGGGGACTTCTACGAGCAGTACTTC. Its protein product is CASSLGGDFYEQYF.

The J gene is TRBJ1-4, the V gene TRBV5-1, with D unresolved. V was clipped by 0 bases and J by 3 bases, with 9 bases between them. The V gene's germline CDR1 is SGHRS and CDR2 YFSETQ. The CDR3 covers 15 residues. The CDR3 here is CASSLDGRANEKLFF. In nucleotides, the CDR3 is TGCGCCAGCAGCTTGGACGGGAGGGCTAATGAAAAACTGTTTTTT.

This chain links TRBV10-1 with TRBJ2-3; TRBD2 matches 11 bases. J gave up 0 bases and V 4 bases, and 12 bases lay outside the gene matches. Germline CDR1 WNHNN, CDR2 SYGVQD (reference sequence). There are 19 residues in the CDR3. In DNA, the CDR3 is TGCGCCAGCAGTGTGACTAGCGGGGAGTGGACTAATAGCACAGATACGCAGTATTTT. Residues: CASSVTSGEWTNSTDTQYF.

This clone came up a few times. The CDR3 DNA follows: TGTGCCAGCAGCTCGGGGACAGGGGGCGCGGGGGGCTACACCTTC. This sequence encodes CASSSGTGGAGGYTF. This chain connects TRBV5-4 to TRBJ1-2; 12 bases are a match to TRBD1. Germline CDR1 and CDR2: SGHNT and YYREEE (reference sequence). The CDR3 length is 15 residues. V was pared by 3 bases and J by 8 bases, with 8 bases of the junction left unmatched.

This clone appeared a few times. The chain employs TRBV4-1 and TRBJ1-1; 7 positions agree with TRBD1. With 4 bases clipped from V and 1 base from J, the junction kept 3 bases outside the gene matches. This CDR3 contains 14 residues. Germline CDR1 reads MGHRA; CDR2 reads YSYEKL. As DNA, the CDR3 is TGCGCCAGCAGCCCTACAGGGGCGAACACTGAAGCTTTCTTT. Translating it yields CASSPTGANTEAFF.

DNA of the CDR3: TGTGCCAGCAGGCCGTCCGACATGAACACTGAAGCTTTCTTT. Translated: CASRPSDMNTEAFF. This chain uses TRBV2 with TRBJ1-1; D is unresolved. There are 14 residues in the CDR3. V lost 6 bases and J 0 bases, leaving 11 bases between the germline ends. The germline V gene encodes CDR1 SNHLY and CDR2 FYNNEI.

In nucleotides, the CDR3 is TGTGCCAGCAGCCAGGGACTAGCGAGCACAGATACGCAGTATTTT. Translated, it gives CASSQGLASTDTQYF. The rearrangement joins TRBV5-8 to TRBJ2-3; 10 nucleotides agree with TRBD2. V dropped 4 bases and J dropped 0; count of bases not matched to a gene: 2. Germline V CDR1 and CDR2: SGHTS, YDEGEE. The CDR3 contains 15 residues.

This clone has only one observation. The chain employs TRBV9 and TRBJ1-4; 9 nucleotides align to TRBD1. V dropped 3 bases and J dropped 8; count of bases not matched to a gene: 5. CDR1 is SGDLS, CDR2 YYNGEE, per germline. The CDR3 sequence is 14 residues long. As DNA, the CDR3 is TGTGCCAGCAGCGCCACAGGGGGCGCGGAAAAACTGTTTTTT. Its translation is CASSATGGAEKLFF.

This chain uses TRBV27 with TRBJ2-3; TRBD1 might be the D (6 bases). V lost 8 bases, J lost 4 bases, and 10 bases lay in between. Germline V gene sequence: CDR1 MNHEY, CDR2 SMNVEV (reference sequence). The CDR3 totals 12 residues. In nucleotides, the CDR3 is TGTGCCAGCCCTACAGGGTCAGATACGCAGTATTTT. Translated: CASPTGSDTQYF.

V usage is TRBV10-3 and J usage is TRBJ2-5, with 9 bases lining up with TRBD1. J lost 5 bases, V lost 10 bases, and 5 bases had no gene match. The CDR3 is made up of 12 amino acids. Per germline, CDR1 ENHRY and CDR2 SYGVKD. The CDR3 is CATGTGLETQYF. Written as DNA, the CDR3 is TGTGCCACAGGGACAGGGTTGGAGACCCAGTACTTC.

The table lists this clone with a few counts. The CDR3 loop is CASRRGNMLGYTF. For the CDR3, the DNA is TGTGCCAGCAGGAGGGGGAATATGCTTGGCTACACCTTC. This chain uses TRBV9 with TRBJ1-2; a weak D match, TRBD1 (6 bases). Trimming took off 5 bases at V and 7 bases at J, with 15 bases between the two ends. Per the germline V gene, CDR1 is SGDLS and CDR2 is YYNGEE. CDR3 length equals 13 residues.

The CDR3 loop reads CASSPGSRGEQYF. The CDR3 nucleotides are TGTGCCAGCAGCCCGGGCTCTAGGGGGGAGCAGTACTTC. V is TRBV5-5 and J is TRBJ2-7; possible D gene TRBD1, 6 bases. CDR1 and CDR2 (germline): SGHKS, YYEKEE (reference sequence). Trimming left V 4 bases short and J 7 bases short, with 15 bases between. The CDR3 covers 13 residues.

CDR3 DNA sequence: TGTGCCAGCAGCCTCCGGGTTGTCGGTATAGACGAGCAGTACTTC. It yields the protein CASSLRVVGIDEQYF. The gene calls are TRBV5-4 and TRBJ2-7; no reliable D call. In germline, CDR1 is SGHNT, CDR2 YYREEE (reference sequence). V lost 4 bases, J lost 5 bases, and 19 bases lay in between. The CDR3 has 15 amino acids. The whole variable domain, filled in from reference TRBV5-4 and TRBJ2-7, reads ETGVTQSPTHLIKTRGQQVTLRCSSQSGHNTVSWYQQALGQGPQFIFQYYREEENGRGNFPPRFSGLQFPNYSSELNVNALELDDSALYLCASSLRVVGIDEQYFGPGTRLTVT.

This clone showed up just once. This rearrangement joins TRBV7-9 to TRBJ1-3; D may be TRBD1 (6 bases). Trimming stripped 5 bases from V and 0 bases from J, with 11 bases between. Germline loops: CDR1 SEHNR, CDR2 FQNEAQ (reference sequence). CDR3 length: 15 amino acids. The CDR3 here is CASSDTGISGNTIYF. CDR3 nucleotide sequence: TGTGCCAGCAGCGATACAGGGATCTCTGGAAACACCATATATTTT.

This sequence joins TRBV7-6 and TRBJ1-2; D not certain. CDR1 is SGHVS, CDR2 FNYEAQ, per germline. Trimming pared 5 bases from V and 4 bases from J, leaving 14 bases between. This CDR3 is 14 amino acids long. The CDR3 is CASSPTHTVYGYTF. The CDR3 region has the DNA TGTGCCAGCAGCCCCACCCACACCGTCTATGGCTACACCTTC.

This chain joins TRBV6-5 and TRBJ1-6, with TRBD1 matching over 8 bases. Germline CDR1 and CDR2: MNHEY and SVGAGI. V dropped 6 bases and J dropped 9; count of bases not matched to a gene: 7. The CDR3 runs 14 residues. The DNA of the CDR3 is TGTGCCAGCAGAAGTACAGGGGGGATTTCACCCCTCCACTTT. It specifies CASRSTGGISPLHF.

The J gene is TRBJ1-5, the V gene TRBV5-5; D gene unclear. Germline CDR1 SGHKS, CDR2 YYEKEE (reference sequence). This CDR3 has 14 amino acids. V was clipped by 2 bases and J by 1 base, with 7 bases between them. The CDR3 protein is CASSFRESNQPQHF. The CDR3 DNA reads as TGTGCCAGCAGCTTTCGGGAGAGCAATCAGCCCCAGCATTTT.

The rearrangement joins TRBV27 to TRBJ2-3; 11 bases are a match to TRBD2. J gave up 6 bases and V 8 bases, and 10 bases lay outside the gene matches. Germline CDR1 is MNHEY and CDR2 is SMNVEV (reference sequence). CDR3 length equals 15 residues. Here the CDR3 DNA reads TGTGCCAGCTCACCCTTAGCGGGGGGGCCCGATACGCAGTATTTT. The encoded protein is CASSPLAGGPDTQYF.

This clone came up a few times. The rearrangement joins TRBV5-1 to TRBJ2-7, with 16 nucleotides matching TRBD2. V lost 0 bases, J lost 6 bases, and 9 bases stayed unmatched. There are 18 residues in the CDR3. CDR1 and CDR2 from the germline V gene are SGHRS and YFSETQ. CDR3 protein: CASSLGGLAGGRLAEQYF. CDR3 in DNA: TGCGCCAGCAGCTTGGGGGGACTAGCGGGGGGGCGACTTGCCGAGCAGTACTTC.

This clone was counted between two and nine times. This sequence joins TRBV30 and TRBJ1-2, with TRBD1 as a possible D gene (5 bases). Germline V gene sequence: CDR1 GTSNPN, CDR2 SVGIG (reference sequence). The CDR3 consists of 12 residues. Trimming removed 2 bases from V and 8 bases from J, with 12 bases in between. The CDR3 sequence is CAWSYGGFGYTF. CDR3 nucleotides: TGTGCCTGGAGTTACGGGGGATTCGGCTACACCTTC. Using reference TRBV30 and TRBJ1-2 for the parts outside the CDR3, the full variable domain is SQTIHQWPATLVQPVGSPLSLECTVEGTSNPNLYWYRQAAGRGLQLLFYSVGIGQISSEVPQNLSASRPQDRQFILSSKKLLLSDSGFYLCAWSYGGFGYTFGSGTRLTVV.

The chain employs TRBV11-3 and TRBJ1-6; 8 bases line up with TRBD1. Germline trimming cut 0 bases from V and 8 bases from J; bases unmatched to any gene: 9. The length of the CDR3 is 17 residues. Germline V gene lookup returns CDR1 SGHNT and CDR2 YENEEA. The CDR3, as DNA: TGTGCCAGCAGCTTAGATGTAACAGGGGGGTATGATTCACCCCTCCACTTT. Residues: CASSLDVTGGYDSPLHF.

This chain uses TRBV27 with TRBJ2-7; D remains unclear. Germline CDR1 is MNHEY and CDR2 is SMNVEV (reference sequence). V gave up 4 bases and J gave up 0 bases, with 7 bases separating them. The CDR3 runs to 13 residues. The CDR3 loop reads CASSYRSSYEQYF. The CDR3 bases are TGTGCCAGCAGTTATAGGAGCTCCTACGAGCAGTACTTC.

CDR3 coding DNA: TGTGCCAGCAGCCCACCGGTGCAGCGAGAGACCCAGTACTTC. Residues: CASSPPVQRETQYF. The rearrangement links TRBV11-2 to TRBJ2-5; D is unclear. V was shortened by 5 bases and J by 4 bases, with 14 bases between the two germline ends. CDR3 length: 14 residues. CDR1 and CDR2 from the germline V gene are SGHAT and FQNNGV.